This TCR beta chain stems from a study of T-cell reconstitution after alpha-beta-depleted transplantation in children. V was trimmed by 2 bases and J by 4 bases, leaving 11 bases between them. The CDR3 sequence is 14 residues long. Germline lookup yields CDR1 LGHNA and CDR2 YNFKEQ. The TCRbeta library incorporated unique molecular identifiers. MiXCR, run by TCRdb on the PCR reads, gives a single entry per CDR3 protein. The data hold about 540,000 distinct CDR3 sequences, with about a sixth observed a single time. The chain has TRBV4-2 and TRBJ1-1, with TRBD1 as a possible D gene (5 bases). The receptor was derived from a human donor who donated a stem cell graft to a child with acute lymphoblastic leukemia. This material consisted of PBMCs from the stem cell graft donor, taken from the stem cell graft. CDR3 sequence reads: CASSQWGETTEAFF. DNA of the CDR3: TGTGCCAGCAGCCAATGGGGGGAAACCACTGAAGCTTTCTTT.